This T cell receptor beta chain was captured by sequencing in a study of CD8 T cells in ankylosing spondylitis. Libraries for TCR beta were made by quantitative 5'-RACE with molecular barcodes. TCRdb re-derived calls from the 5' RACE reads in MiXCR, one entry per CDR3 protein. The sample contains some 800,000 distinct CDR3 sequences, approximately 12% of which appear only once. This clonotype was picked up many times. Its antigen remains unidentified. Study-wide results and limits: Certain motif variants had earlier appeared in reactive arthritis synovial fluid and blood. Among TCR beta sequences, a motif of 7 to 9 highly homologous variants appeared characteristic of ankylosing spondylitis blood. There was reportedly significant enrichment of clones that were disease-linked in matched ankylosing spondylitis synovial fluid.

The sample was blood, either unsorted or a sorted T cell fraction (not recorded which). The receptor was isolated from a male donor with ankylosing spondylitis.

The CDR3 DNA reads TGTGCCAACGGGGATACTAGAATGAATGAGCAGTTCTTC. Protein sequence: CANGDTRMNEQFF. The V call is TRBV12-3 or TRBV12-4, the J call TRBJ2-1; possibly TRBD2 for D (5 bases). V was shortened by 10 bases and J by 7 bases, with 17 bases between the two germline ends. The length of the CDR3 is 13 residues.